Each of the 16 T cell receptor beta chains below was sequenced from the same sample in a study of vaccination and CD4 T cells after COVID-19 (dated by TCRdb to 2022 to 2024). The library was built by means of PCR. Sequencing was carried out with an Illumina iSeq 100. DNA from cultured CD4+ T cells underwent TCR sequencing with the Oncomine TCR Beta short-read assay at the Johns Hopkins FTIC core. Starting from the raw public reads, TCRdb applied fastp trimming at Q25, assembled clones with MiXCR and retained in-frame beta chains. Under each unique CDR3 protein, matching rows form one entry showing the most common genes and DNA. The sample records tens of thousands of distinct CDR3 sequences, 43% of which are singletons. The top ten hold 2.5% to 3% of the sample. Antigens of these TCRs are unknown. The treatment or condition label, as the study defines it: roughly 11-day PBMC culture with coronavirus spike peptide pools or control peptides (ViraFEST assay).

The material was CD4+ T cells from blood, cultured in vitro, obtained after SARS-CoV-2 vaccination. All receptors derive from a human donor who had recovered from COVID-19.

This clonotype was detected only a few times. The chain carries TRBV19 and TRBJ1-2; tentative D call: TRBD1 (6 bases). V lost 7 bases and J lost 4, with 13 bases in between. The CDR3 contains 13 residues. Germline-derived CDR1 and CDR2 are LNHDA and SQIVND (reference sequence). CDR3 protein: CASNVRGSYGYTF. As DNA, the CDR3 is TGTGCCAGTAACGTCAGGGGTTCCTATGGCTACACCTTC. Filled out from reference TRBV19 and TRBJ1-2, the complete variable domain reads DGGITQSPKYLFRKEGQNVTLSCEQNLNHDAMYWYRQDPGQGLRLIYYSQIVNDFQKGDIAEGYSVSREKKESFPLTVTSAQKNPTAFYLCASNVRGSYGYTFGSGTRLTVV.

The chain employs TRBV9 and TRBJ1-1; D not certain. Germline V gene sequence: CDR1 SGDLS, CDR2 YYNGEE. This CDR3 has 15 residues. With 0 bases removed from V and 0 bases from J, the gap between germline ends came to 9 bases. The CDR3 is CASSVDLGVNTEAFF. CDR3 in DNA: TGTGCCAGCAGCGTAGATCTGGGTGTGAACACTGAAGCTTTCTTT.

The genes are TRBV10-3 and TRBJ1-1, with a possible D match to TRBD1 (5 bases). Germline V gives CDR1 ENHRY, CDR2 SYGVKD. Trimming took 2 bases from V and 0 from J, leaving 10 bases between them. The CDR3 totals 15 residues. The CDR3 nucleotides are TGTGCCATCAGTGAGCGTAGGGGAATGAACACTGAAGCTTTCTTT. It translates to CAISERRGMNTEAFF.

V usage is TRBV20-1 and J usage is TRBJ2-7; either TRBD1 or TRBD2 may fit D (5 bases each). Trimming pared 3 bases from V and 5 bases from J, leaving 20 bases between. Germline CDR1 DFQATT, CDR2 SNEGSKA (reference sequence). CDR3 size: 15 residues. CDR3 DNA sequence: TGCAGTGCTAGCGCTATACGGGGCCCCCTCAACGAGCAGTACTTC. It is translated as CSASAIRGPLNEQYF.

J is TRBJ1-2 and V is TRBV27, with D maybe TRBD1 (6 bases). V lost 1 base and J lost 2, with 8 bases in between. The CDR3 has 14 residues. Germline loops: CDR1 MNHEY, CDR2 SMNVEV (reference sequence). CDR3 loop: CASSLLQGNYGYTF. The CDR3 DNA is TGTGCCAGCAGTTTATTACAGGGAAACTATGGCTACACCTTC.

The chain links TRBV24-1 to TRBJ2-2; D gene uncertain. Between the trimmed V and J ends, which lost 1 base and 10 bases, there was a span of 3 bases. The CDR3 is 11 residues long. Germline assignment: CDR1 KGHDR and CDR2 SFDVKD. CDR3 bases: TGTGCCACCAGTGATTTACAGGAGCTGTTTTTT. Translation gives CATSDLQELFF.

A few counts support this clonotype. This chain connects TRBV20-1 to TRBJ2-7; D is perhaps TRBD2 (6 bases). This CDR3 comprises 15 residues. Trimming stripped 0 bases from V and 7 bases from J, with 19 bases between. CDR1 is DFQATT and CDR2 is SNEGSKA in the germline V gene (reference sequence). CDR3 sequence (DNA): TGCAGTGCTAGAGATCCCGGGAGCAGTCGGTGGGAGCAGTACTTC. Protein sequence: CSARDPGSSRWEQYF.

The rearrangement uses TRBV2 and TRBJ2-2; 7 nucleotides align to TRBD1. Trimming at V came to 8 bases and at J to 2 bases, leaving 11 bases not matched to a gene. Looked up from germline, CDR1 is SNHLY and CDR2 is FYNNEI. The CDR3 is made up of 16 amino acids. The CDR3 loop is CASAYDRVINTGELFF. The CDR3, as DNA: TGTGCCAGCGCCTACGACAGGGTGATCAACACCGGGGAGCTGTTTTTT.

V and J are TRBV7-2 and TRBJ1-2; D is perhaps TRBD1 (5 bases). There are 16 residues in the CDR3. Germline V CDR1 and CDR2: SGHTA, FQGNSA. Trimming cost V 5 bases and J 7 bases, with 23 bases left between them. CDR3 in DNA: TGTGCCAGCAGCCTCGATTTGTGGGGGGGAGAGGCTGGCTACACCTTC. Protein: CASSLDLWGGEAGYTF.

This sequence joins TRBV19 and TRBJ2-6, with TRBD1 matching 8 bases. V dropped 5 bases and J dropped 0; count of bases not matched to a gene: 6. Germline CDR1 is LNHDA and CDR2 is SQIVND (reference sequence). The CDR3 consists of 17 residues. CDR3 region: CASSVGTGSSGANVLTF. The CDR3 DNA reads as TGTGCCAGTAGTGTGGGGACAGGAAGCTCTGGGGCCAACGTCCTGACTTTC.

In its sample, this clonotype was seen a few times. V and J are TRBV6-2 or TRBV6-3 and TRBJ1-1; 10 bases match TRBD1. The V gene's germline CDR1 is MNHEY and CDR2 SVGEGT. J was trimmed by 3 bases and V by 0 bases; bases with no gene match: 1. The CDR3 totals 15 residues. The DNA of the CDR3 is TGTGCCAGCAGTTACTCGGACAGGGGGGACACTGAAGCTTTCTTT. Protein product: CASSYSDRGDTEAFF.

The rearrangement joins TRBV7-2 to TRBJ1-2; 8 positions agree with TRBD1. CDR3 length: 14 amino acids. Germline trimming cut 5 bases from V and 6 bases from J; bases unmatched to any gene: 8. Germline CDR1 is SGHTA and CDR2 is FQGNSA. This CDR3 reads CASSTSDRVNGYTF. The CDR3 DNA reads TGTGCCAGCAGCACATCGGACAGGGTGAATGGCTACACCTTC.

The chain is built from TRBV6-2 or TRBV6-3 and TRBJ2-3; D is tentatively TRBD1 or TRBD2 (5 bases each). Germline CDR1 reads MNHEY; CDR2 reads SVGEGT. This CDR3 region has 13 residues. Trimming shortened V by 4 bases and J by 8 bases, and 13 bases separated the two germline ends. Here the CDR3 reads CASSFGASGTQYF. The CDR3 DNA is TGTGCCAGCAGTTTTGGGGCCAGCGGTACGCAGTATTTT.

This chain connects TRBV7-2 to TRBJ1-1; 7 bases are shared with TRBD1. CDR1 is SGHTA and CDR2 is FQGNSA in the germline V gene. The V and J ends lost 5 bases and 9 bases, in that order; junction bases with no gene match: 12. This CDR3 region has 14 residues. In DNA, the CDR3 is TGTGCCAGCAGCCCGAGAGCCGGGACAGTAAAAGCTTTCTTT. Its protein product is CASSPRAGTVKAFF.

This clonotype came up a few times. CDR3 in DNA: TGTGCCATCAGTGATCACAGACAGGGTCTGCACTATGGCTACACCTTC. Protein product: CAISDHRQGLHYGYTF. The V gene is TRBV10-3, the J gene TRBJ1-2; 7 bases align to TRBD1. V shed 3 bases and J 3 bases; nucleotides not matched to a gene: 10. CDR1 and CDR2 (germline): ENHRY, SYGVKD. The CDR3 consists of 16 residues.

The gene calls are TRBV20-1 and TRBJ2-2; 8 positions agree with TRBD2. This CDR3 comprises 16 residues. Germline V gene sequence: CDR1 DFQATT, CDR2 SNEGSKA (reference sequence). The ends lost 1 base at V and 6 bases at J; junction bases unmatched: 10. The CDR3 region is CSARVYSGVTSGELFF. The DNA of the CDR3 is TGCAGTGCTAGAGTATATAGCGGGGTCACGTCCGGGGAGCTGTTTTTT.